This T cell receptor (beta chain) comes out of a study of blood T cell repertoires in COVID-19. Looking at the study overall: Researchers got acute and convalescent COVID-19 samples from the United States, Italy and Spain. T cells, B-cell-depleted T cells, or PBMCs provided the cDNA or gDNA that served as material.

Original processing notes: Nucleated cell number was recorded as an estimate derived from reference gene primer amplification. Profiling relied on immunoSEQ multiplex PCR, and the TCRdb table lists in-frame clones only, not all of them. V and J calls and clone size follow that table, whereas D and trimming were derived from the DNA. The table shows a few hundred thousand clones, with approximately 86% occurring only once. This TCR derives from a man aged 18 to 29 with active or convalescent COVID-19. The sequencing sample was made of peripheral blood.

CDR3 sequence (DNA): TGTGCCAGCAGCCCCGATCGGGATACGCAGTATTTT. This codes for CASSPDRDTQYF. The chain is built from TRBV4-2 and TRBJ2-3; no reliable D call. CDR3 length: 12 residues. The ends were cut back, 4 bases at V and 6 bases at J, with 8 bases in the middle. Germline V lookup: CDR1 LGHNA, CDR2 YNFKEQ.